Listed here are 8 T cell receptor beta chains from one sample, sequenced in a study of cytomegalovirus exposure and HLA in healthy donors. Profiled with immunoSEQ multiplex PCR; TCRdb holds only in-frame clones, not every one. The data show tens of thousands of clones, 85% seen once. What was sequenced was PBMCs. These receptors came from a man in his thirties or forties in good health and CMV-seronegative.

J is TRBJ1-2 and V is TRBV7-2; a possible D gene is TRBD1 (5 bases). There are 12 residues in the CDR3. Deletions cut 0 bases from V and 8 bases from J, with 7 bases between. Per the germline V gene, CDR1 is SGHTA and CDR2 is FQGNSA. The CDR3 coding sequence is TGTGCCAGCAGCTTAGCGGGGGGGGGCTACACCTTC. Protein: CASSLAGGGYTF.

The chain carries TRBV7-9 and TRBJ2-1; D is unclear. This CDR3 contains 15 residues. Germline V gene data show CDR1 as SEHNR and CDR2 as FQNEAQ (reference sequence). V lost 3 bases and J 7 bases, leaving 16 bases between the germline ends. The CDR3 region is CASSFGLVDWNEQFF. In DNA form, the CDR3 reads TGTGCCAGCAGCTTTGGTCTAGTTGATTGGAATGAGCAGTTCTTC.

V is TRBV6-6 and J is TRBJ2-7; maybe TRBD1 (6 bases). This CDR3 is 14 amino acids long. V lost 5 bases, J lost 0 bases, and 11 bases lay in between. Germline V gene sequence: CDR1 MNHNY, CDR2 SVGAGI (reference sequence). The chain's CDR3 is CASSGTGTSYEQYF. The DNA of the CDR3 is TGTGCCAGCAGTGGTACAGGGACCTCCTACGAGCAGTACTTC.

The CDR3 DNA reads as TGTGCCAGTAGTATAGTTAAGGGGCCCTTACGCAATCAGCCCCAGCATTTT. Amino acids: CASSIVKGPLRNQPQHF. J is TRBJ1-5 and V is TRBV19; D might be TRBD1 (5 bases). Germline lookup yields CDR1 LNHDA and CDR2 SQIVND (reference sequence). The CDR3 runs to 17 residues. Trimming took off 1 base at V and 2 bases at J, with 15 bases between the two ends.

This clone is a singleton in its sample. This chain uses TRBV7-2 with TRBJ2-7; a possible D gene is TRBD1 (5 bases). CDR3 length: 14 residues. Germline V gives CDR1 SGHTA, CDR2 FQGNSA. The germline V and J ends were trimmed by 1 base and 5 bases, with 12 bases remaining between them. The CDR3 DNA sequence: TGTGCCAGCAGCTTAGACCTAGGGGTTGACGAGCAGTACTTC. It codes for CASSLDLGVDEQYF.

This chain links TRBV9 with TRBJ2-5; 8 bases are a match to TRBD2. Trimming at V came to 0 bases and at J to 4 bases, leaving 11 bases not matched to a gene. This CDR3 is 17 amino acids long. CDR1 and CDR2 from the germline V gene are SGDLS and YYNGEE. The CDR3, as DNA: TGTGCCAGCAGCGTAGGGGGTCTGAGCGGGAGAAGAGAGACCCAGTACTTC. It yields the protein CASSVGGLSGRRETQYF.

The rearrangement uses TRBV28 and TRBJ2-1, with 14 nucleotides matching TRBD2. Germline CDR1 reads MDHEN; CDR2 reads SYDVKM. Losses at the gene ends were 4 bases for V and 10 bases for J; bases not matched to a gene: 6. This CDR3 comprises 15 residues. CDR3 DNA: TGTGCCAGCAGTTCCGGACTAGCGGGGGGTGGGGAGCAGTTCTTC. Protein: CASSSGLAGGGEQFF.

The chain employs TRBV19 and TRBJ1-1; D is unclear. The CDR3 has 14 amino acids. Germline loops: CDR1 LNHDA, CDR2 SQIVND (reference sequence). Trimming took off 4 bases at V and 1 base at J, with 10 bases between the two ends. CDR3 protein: CASSNGGKNTEAFF. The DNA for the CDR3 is TGTGCCAGTAGTAATGGAGGCAAGAACACTGAAGCTTTCTTT.